The 16 T cell receptor beta chains below come from one sample, sequenced in a study of T cell responses to AZD1222 COVID-19 vaccine. The method was immunoSEQ multiplex PCR; TCRdb's version includes in-frame clones alone and lacks a portion of them. The table includes approximately 130,000 clones, around 90% detected once. Here the sequenced sample was peripheral blood, taken 28 days after the second AZD1222 dose. Receptors were obtained from an adult who received the AZD1222 COVID-19 vaccine.

V is TRBV3-1 (or the pseudogene TRBV3-2) and J is TRBJ2-2; 7 bases agree with TRBD2. Germline lookup yields CDR1 LGHDT and CDR2 YNNKEL (reference sequence). The CDR3 consists of 15 residues. V shed 2 bases, J shed 4 bases, and the junction held 4 bases outside the gene matches. The CDR3 loop reads CASSQSSGGTGELFF. The CDR3 region has the DNA TGTGCCAGCAGCCAAAGTTCGGGGGGCACCGGGGAGCTGTTTTTT.

Only a few counts were recorded for this clone. The chain joins TRBV5-4 to TRBJ2-1, with 12 bases lining up with TRBD2. The CDR3 sequence is 15 residues long. Germline CDR1 and CDR2: SGHNT and YYREEE (reference sequence). Trimming at V came to 5 bases and at J to 7 bases, leaving 7 bases not matched to a gene. CDR3 in amino acids: CASRSGLAGWNEQFF. DNA of the CDR3: TGTGCCAGCAGGTCCGGACTAGCGGGATGGAATGAGCAGTTCTTC.

This chain joins TRBV3-1 (or the pseudogene TRBV3-2) and TRBJ1-1; a possible D gene is TRBD1 (6 bases). Trimming took 0 bases from V and 7 from J, leaving 12 bases between them. The CDR3 is 14 amino acids. The germline V gene encodes CDR1 LGHDT and CDR2 YNNKEL (reference sequence). CDR3 sequence (DNA): TGTGCCAGCAGCCAAGATCGGACCAGGGGTGAAGCTTTCTTT. Translation gives CASSQDRTRGEAFF.

V usage is TRBV5-4 and J usage is TRBJ1-5; possibly TRBD1 for D (5 bases). This CDR3 has 15 amino acids. The V end was cut by 0 bases, the J end by 2 bases, with 9 bases between. Germline CDR1 reads SGHNT; CDR2 reads YYREEE (reference sequence). The CDR3 DNA reads as TGTGCCAGCAGCTTGGGGGGGTCGGGCAATCAGCCCCAGCATTTT. It is translated as CASSLGGSGNQPQHF. The whole variable domain, remainder taken from reference TRBV5-4 and TRBJ1-5, is ETGVTQSPTHLIKTRGQQVTLRCSSQSGHNTVSWYQQALGQGPQFIFQYYREEENGRGNFPPRFSGLQFPNYSSELNVNALELDDSALYLCASSLGGSGNQPQHFGDGTRLSIL.

The chain combines TRBV19 with TRBJ1-2; D is perhaps TRBD1 (5 bases). Looked up from germline, CDR1 is LNHDA and CDR2 is SQIVND (reference sequence). The CDR3 is made up of 12 amino acids. Trimming stripped 5 bases from V and 7 bases from J, with 11 bases between. CDR3 nucleotide sequence: TGTGCCAGTAGTGGGGCAACCCTTGGCTACACCTTC. Its protein is CASSGATLGYTF.

The chain uses TRBV19 and TRBJ1-3, with 7 bases that match TRBD1. The CDR3 spans 16 residues. From germline, CDR1 is LNHDA and CDR2 SQIVND (reference sequence). V trimming: 5 bases; J trimming: 0 bases; junction bases outside the gene matches: 7. In DNA, the CDR3 is TGTGCCAGTAGTGCAGACAGGGTCCGCTCTGGAAACACCATATATTTT. This sequence encodes CASSADRVRSGNTIYF.

V usage is TRBV27 and J usage is TRBJ1-5; no definite D call. Trimming stripped 5 bases from V and 4 bases from J, with 6 bases between. Germline CDR1 and CDR2: MNHEY and SMNVEV (reference sequence). CDR3 length: 12 residues. CDR3 sequence: CASSTQNQPQHF. The CDR3 coding sequence is TGTGCCAGCAGTACCCAAAATCAGCCCCAGCATTTT.

This sequence joins TRBV14 and TRBJ2-7, with TRBD1 matching 8 bases. The CDR3 runs to 17 residues. V gave up 1 base and J gave up 3 bases; unmatched junction bases: 11. Germline V gene sequence: CDR1 SGHDN, CDR2 FVKESK. The CDR3 spells CASSQVANRGSFYEQYF. The CDR3 DNA sequence: TGTGCCAGCAGCCAAGTAGCCAACAGGGGGAGTTTCTACGAGCAGTACTTC. The full variable domain, in which reference TRBV14 and TRBJ2-7 provide the parts outside the CDR3, is EAGVTQFPSHSVIEKGQTVTLRCDPISGHDNLYWYRRVMGKEIKFLLHFVKESKQDESGMPNNRFLAERTGGTYSTLKVQPAELEDSGVYFCASSQVANRGSFYEQYFGPGTRLTVT.

The chain joins TRBV30 to TRBJ2-2; 13 positions match TRBD2. CDR1 and CDR2 from the germline V gene are GTSNPN and SVGIG (reference sequence). The CDR3 is 16 amino acids. The V and J ends lost 1 base and 4 bases, in that order; junction bases with no gene match: 3. CDR3 residues: CAWSAGTSGITGELFF. CDR3 DNA: TGTGCCTGGAGTGCCGGGACTAGCGGGATCACCGGGGAGCTGTTTTTT.

This rearrangement joins TRBV11-2 to TRBJ1-6; maybe TRBD1 (5 bases). CDR1 and CDR2 (germline): SGHAT, FQNNGV. V lost 4 bases and J lost 14, with 15 bases in between. This CDR3 comprises 13 residues. CDR3 nucleotides: TGTGCCAGCAGCTCCAGATCAGGGTTGACCCTCCACTTT. Protein sequence: CASSSRSGLTLHF.

This clone was seen just once. The rearrangement links TRBV2 to TRBJ1-5; 7 bases match TRBD1. The CDR3 has 14 amino acids. The V and J ends lost 5 bases and 4 bases, in that order; junction bases with no gene match: 5. From germline, CDR1 is SNHLY and CDR2 FYNNEI. The CDR3 is CASSLDRMNQPQHF. The CDR3 bases are TGTGCCAGCAGTTTGGACAGGATGAATCAGCCCCAGCATTTT.

CDR3 sequence reads: CASTEQDNTGELFF. CDR3 nucleotide sequence: TGTGCCAGCACCGAACAGGATAACACCGGGGAGCTGTTTTTT. V and J are TRBV5-4 and TRBJ2-2; a possible D gene is TRBD1 (5 bases). With 6 bases removed from V and 2 bases from J, the gap between germline ends came to 11 bases. The CDR3 contains 14 residues. Looked up from germline, CDR1 is SGHNT and CDR2 is YYREEE (reference sequence).

V and J are TRBV2 and TRBJ1-4; D call uncertain. Germline CDR1 reads SNHLY; CDR2 reads FYNNEI. V was pared by 9 bases and J by 8 bases, with 13 bases between. This CDR3 contains 12 residues. The DNA for the CDR3 is TGTGCCAGAGCGGGTTTAGGGGAAAAACTGTTTTTT. Its translation is CARAGLGEKLFF.

This clone has more than one count but fewer than ten. The CDR3 region is CASSPPTGTDYGYTF. CDR3 DNA: TGTGCCAGCAGCCCCCCTACCGGGACGGATTATGGCTACACCTTC. The chain joins TRBV5-4 to TRBJ1-2, with TRBD1 as a possible D gene (5 bases). V lost 4 bases to trimming and J lost 5 bases, with 18 bases between them. The CDR3 length is 15 residues. CDR1 SGHNT and CDR2 YYREEE come from the germline V gene (reference sequence).

The chain joins TRBV6-5 to TRBJ1-1; D ambiguous. Germline-derived CDR1 and CDR2 are MNHEY and SVGAGI. The CDR3 covers 13 residues. Trimming cost V 8 bases and J 3 bases, with 13 bases left between them. The CDR3 here is CASLGPADTEAFF. CDR3 nucleotide sequence: TGTGCCAGCTTAGGCCCCGCGGACACTGAAGCTTTCTTT.

The chain uses TRBV19 and TRBJ1-1; the D is unclear. The ends were cut back, 6 bases at V and 7 bases at J, with 18 bases in the middle. The CDR3 has 14 residues. Germline-derived CDR1 and CDR2 are LNHDA and SQIVND (reference sequence). CDR3 coding DNA: TGTGCCAGTAGGCCCCGGCAGACCCCCAATGAAGCTTTCTTT. It encodes CASRPRQTPNEAFF.